This T cell receptor beta chain was profiled in a study of cytomegalovirus exposure and HLA in healthy donors. Background on the study: The approximately 110 validation repertoires used a platform that matched the one used for the roughly 700 first-cohort repertoires, as a later analysis reported.

Regarding the study as a whole: Researchers counted roughly 150 TCR beta chains as cytomegalovirus-associated. Despite most TCR sequences being rare, some public TCRs occurred in many donors.

Clones were sequenced by immunoSEQ multiplex PCR, and TCRdb holds only the in-frame ones, with some missing. This sample has 150,000 to 200,000 clones, with 85% found just once. This clone was recorded only once. The antigen remains unidentified. V gave up 3 bases and J gave up 9 bases, with 8 bases separating them. This CDR3 comprises 11 residues. Germline CDR1 and CDR2: SGDLS and YYNGEE. The receptor was isolated from a man aged 18 to 29 in good health and CMV-seropositive. Material for sequencing was PBMCs. The chain has TRBV9 and TRBJ2-3, with D unresolved. DNA for the CDR3: TGTGCCAGCAGCGGGGCCGAGACGCAGTATTTT. This encodes CASSGAETQYF.